The subject of this entry is one T cell receptor (beta chain). These data originate in a study of blood T cell repertoires in COVID-19. About the study: PBMCs, B-cell-depleted T cells, or T cells were the source of the cDNA or gDNA that made up the material.

Germline V gene data show CDR1 as LNHDA and CDR2 as SQIVND (reference sequence). The CDR3 consists of 15 residues. J gave up 3 bases and V 4 bases, and 5 bases lay outside the gene matches. In the study's own analysis: Amplification with reference gene primers provided the estimates of nucleated cell counts. Assay used: immunoSEQ multiplex PCR; TCRdb lists only in-frame clones, some missing. V and J calls and clone size are as listed in that table; D and trimming were resolved from the DNA. The data contain 350,000 to 450,000 clones, approximately 90% of them singletons. Participants were aged 18 to 89 years from about two dozen US areas. Cohorts were assigned according to the clinical history that participants reported.

Specimen: PBMCs or T cells enriched from blood (not recorded which). V usage is TRBV19 and J usage is TRBJ1-4; 7 bases are shared with TRBD1. The origin of this receptor is a woman between 40 and 50 years old who had been exposed to COVID-19. CDR3 sequence: CASSKQGIANEKLFF. The CDR3 nucleotides read TGTGCCAGTAGTAAACAGGGGATAGCTAATGAAAAACTGTTTTTT.